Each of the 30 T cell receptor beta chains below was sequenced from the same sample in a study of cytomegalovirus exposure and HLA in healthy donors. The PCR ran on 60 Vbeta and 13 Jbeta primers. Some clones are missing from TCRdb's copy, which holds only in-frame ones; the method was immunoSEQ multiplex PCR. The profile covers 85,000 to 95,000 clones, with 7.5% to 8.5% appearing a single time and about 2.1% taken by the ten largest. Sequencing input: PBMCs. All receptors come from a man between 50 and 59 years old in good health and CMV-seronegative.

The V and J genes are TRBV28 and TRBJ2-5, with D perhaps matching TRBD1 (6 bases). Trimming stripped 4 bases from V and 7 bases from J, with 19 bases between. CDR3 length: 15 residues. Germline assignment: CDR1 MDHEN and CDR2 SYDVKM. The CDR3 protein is CASSSRRGSSGTQYF. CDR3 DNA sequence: TGTGCCAGCAGTTCCCGTAGGGGGAGTAGTGGGACCCAGTACTTC.

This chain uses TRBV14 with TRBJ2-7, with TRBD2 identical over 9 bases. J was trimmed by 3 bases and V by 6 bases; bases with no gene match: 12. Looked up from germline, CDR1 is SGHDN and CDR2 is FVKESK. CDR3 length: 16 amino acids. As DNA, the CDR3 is TGTGCCAGCAGGGGACTAGCCCCGAAAAACATCTACGAGCAGTACTTC. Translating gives CASRGLAPKNIYEQYF.

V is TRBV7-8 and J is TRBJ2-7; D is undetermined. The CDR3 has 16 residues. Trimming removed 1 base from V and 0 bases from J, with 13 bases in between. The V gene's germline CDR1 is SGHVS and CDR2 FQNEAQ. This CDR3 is CASSLVRQSISYEQYF. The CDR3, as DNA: TGTGCCAGCAGCTTAGTGCGGCAAAGTATCTCCTACGAGCAGTACTTC.

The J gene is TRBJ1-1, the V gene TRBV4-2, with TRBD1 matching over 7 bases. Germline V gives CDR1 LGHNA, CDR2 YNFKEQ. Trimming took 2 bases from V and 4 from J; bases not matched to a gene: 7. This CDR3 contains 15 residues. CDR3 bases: TGTGCCAGCAGCCAACCGGGACAGATGGGCACTGAAGCTTTCTTT. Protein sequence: CASSQPGQMGTEAFF.

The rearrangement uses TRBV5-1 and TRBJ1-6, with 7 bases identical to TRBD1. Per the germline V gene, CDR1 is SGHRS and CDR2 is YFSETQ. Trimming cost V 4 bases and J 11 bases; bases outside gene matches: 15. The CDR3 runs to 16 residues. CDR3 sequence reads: CASSQGSGTEDAPLHF. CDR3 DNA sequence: TGCGCCAGCAGCCAGGGGTCCGGGACAGAAGATGCACCCCTCCACTTT.

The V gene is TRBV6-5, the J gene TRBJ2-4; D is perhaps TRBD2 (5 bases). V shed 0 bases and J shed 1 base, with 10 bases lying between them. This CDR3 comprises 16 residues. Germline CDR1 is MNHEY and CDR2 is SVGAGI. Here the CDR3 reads CASSYSSDFAKNIQYF. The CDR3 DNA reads TGTGCCAGCAGTTACTCGTCGGACTTTGCCAAAAACATTCAGTACTTC.

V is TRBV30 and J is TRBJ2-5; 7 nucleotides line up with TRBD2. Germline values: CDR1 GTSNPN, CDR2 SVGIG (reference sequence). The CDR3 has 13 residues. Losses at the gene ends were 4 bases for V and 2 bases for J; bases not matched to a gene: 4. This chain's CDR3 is CAWTSGLQETQYF. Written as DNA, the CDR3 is TGTGCCTGGACTAGCGGACTACAAGAGACCCAGTACTTC.

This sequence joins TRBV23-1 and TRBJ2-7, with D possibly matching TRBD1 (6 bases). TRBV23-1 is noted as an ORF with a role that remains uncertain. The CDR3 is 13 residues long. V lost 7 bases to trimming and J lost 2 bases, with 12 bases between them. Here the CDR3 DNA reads TGCGCCAGCACTTCGGGACAACCCTACGAGCAGTACTTC. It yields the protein CASTSGQPYEQYF.

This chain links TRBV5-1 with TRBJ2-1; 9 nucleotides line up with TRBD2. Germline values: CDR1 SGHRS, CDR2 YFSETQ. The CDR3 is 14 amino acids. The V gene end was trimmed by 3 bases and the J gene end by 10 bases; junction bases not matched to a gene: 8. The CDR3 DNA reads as TGCGCCAGCAGCTCCACTAGCGGGCTCAGGGAGCAGTTCTTC. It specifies CASSSTSGLREQFF. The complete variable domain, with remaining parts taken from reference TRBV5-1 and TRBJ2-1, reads KAGVTQTPRYLIKTRGQQVTLSCSPISGHRSVSWYQQTPGQGLQFLFEYFSETQRNKGNFPGRFSGRQFSNSRSEMNVSTLELGDSALYLCASSSTSGLREQFFGPGTRLTVL.

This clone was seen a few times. Here the CDR3 reads CASSLPLRLNSGANVLTF. Here the CDR3 DNA reads TGTGCCAGCAGCCTCCCCCTAAGACTGAACTCTGGGGCCAACGTCCTGACTTTC. The rearrangement joins TRBV5-6 to TRBJ2-6, with unresolved D. The CDR3 has 18 amino acids. With 4 bases removed from V and 0 bases from J, the gap between germline ends came to 17 bases. Per germline, CDR1 SGHDT and CDR2 YYEEEE.

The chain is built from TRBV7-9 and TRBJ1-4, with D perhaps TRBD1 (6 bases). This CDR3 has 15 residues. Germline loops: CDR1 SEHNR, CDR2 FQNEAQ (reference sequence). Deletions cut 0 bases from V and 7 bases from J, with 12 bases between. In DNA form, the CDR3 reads TGTGCCAGCAGCTTAGCAGGGGGTACGGGTGAAAAACTGTTTTTT. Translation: CASSLAGGTGEKLFF.

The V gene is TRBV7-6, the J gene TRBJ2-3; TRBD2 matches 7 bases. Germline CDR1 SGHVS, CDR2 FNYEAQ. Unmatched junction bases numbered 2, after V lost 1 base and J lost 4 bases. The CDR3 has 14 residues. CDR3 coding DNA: TGTGCCAGCAGCTTAGGTGGGGGGGCAGATACGCAGTATTTT. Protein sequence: CASSLGGGADTQYF.

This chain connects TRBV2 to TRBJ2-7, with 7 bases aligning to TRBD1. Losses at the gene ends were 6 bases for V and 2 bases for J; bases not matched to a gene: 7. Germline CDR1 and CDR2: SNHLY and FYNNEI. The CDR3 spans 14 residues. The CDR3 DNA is TGTGCCAGCAGAGAAACACAGGGGACCTACGAGCAGTACTTC. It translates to CASRETQGTYEQYF.

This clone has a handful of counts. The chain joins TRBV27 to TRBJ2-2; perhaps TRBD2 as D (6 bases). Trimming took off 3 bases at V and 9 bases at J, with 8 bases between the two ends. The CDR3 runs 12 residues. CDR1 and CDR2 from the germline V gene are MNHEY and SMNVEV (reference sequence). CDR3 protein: CASSFGGRELFF. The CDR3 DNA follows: TGTGCCAGCAGTTTCGGGGGAAGGGAGCTGTTTTTT.

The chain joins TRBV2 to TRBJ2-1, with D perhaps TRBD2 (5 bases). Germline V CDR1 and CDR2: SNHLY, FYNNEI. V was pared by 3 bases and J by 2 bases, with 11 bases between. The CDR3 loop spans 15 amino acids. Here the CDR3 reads CASSEFGKAYNEQFF. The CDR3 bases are TGTGCCAGCAGTGAGTTCGGGAAGGCCTACAATGAGCAGTTCTTC.

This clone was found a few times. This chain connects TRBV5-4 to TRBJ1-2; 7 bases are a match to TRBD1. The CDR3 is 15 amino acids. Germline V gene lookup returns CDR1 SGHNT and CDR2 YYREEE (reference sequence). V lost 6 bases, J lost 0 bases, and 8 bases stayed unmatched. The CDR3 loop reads CASTHSGTANYGYTF. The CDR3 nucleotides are TGTGCCAGCACCCATTCCGGGACAGCTAACTATGGCTACACCTTC.

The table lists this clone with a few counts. This CDR3 reads CATSPRQGSNTEAFF. CDR3 sequence (DNA): TGTGCCACCAGCCCTAGACAGGGATCGAACACTGAAGCTTTCTTT. The chain has TRBV15 and TRBJ1-1; 7 positions match TRBD1. The length of the CDR3 is 15 residues. V trimming: 5 bases; J trimming: 1 base; junction bases outside the gene matches: 7. Germline assignment: CDR1 LNHNV and CDR2 YYDKDF (reference sequence). Full variable domain (rest looked up from reference TRBV15 and TRBJ1-1): DAMVIQNPRYQVTQFGKPVTLSCSQTLNHNVMYWYQQKSSQAPKLLFHYYDKDFNNEADTPDNFQSRRPNTSFCFLDIRSPGLGDTAMYLCATSPRQGSNTEAFFGQGTRLTVV.

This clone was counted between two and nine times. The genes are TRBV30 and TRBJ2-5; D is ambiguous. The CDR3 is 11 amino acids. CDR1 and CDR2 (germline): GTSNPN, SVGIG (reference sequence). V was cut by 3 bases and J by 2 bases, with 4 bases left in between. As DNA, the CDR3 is TGTGCCTGGAGGTTACAAGAGACCCAGTACTTC. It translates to CAWRLQETQYF.

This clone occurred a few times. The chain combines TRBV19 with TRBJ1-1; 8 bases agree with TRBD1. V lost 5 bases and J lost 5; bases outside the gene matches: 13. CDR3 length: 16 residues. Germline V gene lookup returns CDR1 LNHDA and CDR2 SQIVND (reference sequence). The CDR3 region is CASSPHLRTGKTEAFF. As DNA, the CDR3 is TGTGCCAGTAGTCCTCACCTCCGGACAGGGAAGACTGAAGCTTTCTTT.

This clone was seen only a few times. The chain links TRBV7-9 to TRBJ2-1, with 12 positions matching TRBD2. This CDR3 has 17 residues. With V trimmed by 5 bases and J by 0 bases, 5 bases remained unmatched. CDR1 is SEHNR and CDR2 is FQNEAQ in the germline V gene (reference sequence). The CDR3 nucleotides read TGTGCCAGCAGCCACGGGACTAGCGGGCCCTCCTACAATGAGCAGTTCTTC. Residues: CASSHGTSGPSYNEQFF.

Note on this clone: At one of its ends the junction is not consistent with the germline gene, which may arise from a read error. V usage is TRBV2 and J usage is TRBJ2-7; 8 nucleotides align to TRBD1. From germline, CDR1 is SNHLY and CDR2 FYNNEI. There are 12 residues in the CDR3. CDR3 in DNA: TGTGCCGGCCAGGGGGCCACCTACGAGCAGTGCTTC. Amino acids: CAGQGATYEQCF.

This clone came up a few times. This chain's CDR3 is CASSETPLLRQGWNTEAFF. As DNA, the CDR3 is TGTGCCAGCAGTGAAACCCCGCTCTTAAGACAGGGATGGAACACTGAAGCTTTCTTT. The chain joins TRBV6-4 to TRBJ1-1; 7 bases are a match to TRBD1. V was pared by 3 bases and J by 1 base, with 17 bases of the junction left unmatched. The CDR3 is made up of 19 amino acids. Per germline, CDR1 MRHNA and CDR2 SNTAGT.

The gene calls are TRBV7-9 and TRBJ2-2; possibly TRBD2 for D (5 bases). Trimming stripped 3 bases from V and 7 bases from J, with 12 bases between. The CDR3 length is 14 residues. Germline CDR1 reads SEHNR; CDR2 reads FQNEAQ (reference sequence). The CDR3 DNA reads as TGTGCCAGCAGCTTTAGAGGGAGCGGCGGGGAGCTGTTTTTT. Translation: CASSFRGSGGELFF.

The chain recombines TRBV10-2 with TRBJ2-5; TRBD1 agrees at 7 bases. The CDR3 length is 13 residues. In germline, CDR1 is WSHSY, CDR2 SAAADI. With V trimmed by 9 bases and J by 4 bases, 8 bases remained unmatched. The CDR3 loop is CASGTVGGETQYF. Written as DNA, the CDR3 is TGCGCCAGTGGGACAGTCGGAGGAGAGACCCAGTACTTC.

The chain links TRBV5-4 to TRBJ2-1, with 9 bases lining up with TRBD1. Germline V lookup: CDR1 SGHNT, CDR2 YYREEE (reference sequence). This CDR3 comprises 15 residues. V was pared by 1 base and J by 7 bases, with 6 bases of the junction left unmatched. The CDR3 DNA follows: TGTGCCAGCAGCTTGTGGGACAGGGTTGGAAATGAGCAGTTCTTC. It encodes CASSLWDRVGNEQFF.

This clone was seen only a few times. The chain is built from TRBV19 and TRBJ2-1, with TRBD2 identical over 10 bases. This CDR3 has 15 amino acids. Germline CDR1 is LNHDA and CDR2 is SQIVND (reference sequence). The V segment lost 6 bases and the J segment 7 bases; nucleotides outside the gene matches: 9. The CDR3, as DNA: TGTGCCAGTAGGCCGGGACTAGCGTTTGAAAATGAGCAGTTCTTC. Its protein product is CASRPGLAFENEQFF.

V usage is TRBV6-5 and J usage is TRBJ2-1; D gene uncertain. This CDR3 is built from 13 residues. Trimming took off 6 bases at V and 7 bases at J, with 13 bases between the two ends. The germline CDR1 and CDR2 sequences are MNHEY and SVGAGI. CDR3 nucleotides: TGTGCCAGCAGAAATATAGCCCAGAATGAGCAGTTCTTC. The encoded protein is CASRNIAQNEQFF.

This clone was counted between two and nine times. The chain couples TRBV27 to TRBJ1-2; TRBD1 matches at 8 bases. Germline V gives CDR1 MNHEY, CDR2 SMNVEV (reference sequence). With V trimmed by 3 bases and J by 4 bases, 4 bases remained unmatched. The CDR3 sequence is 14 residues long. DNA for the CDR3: TGTGCCAGCAGTTTCGCCGGGACAGGCTATGGCTACACCTTC. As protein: CASSFAGTGYGYTF.

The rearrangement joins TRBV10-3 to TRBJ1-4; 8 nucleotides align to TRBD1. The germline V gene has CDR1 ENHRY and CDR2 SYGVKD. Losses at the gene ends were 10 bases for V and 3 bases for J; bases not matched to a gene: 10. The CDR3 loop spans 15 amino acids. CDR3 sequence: CATRRDRSPNEKLFF. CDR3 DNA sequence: TGTGCCACTCGCCGGGACAGGAGCCCTAATGAAAAACTGTTTTTT.

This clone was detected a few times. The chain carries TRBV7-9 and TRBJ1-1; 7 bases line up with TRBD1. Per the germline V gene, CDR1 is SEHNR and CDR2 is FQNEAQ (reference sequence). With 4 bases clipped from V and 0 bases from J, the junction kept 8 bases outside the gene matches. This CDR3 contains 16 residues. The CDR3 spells CASSSRQGVMNTEAFF. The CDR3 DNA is TGTGCCAGCAGCTCACGACAGGGAGTTATGAACACTGAAGCTTTCTTT.